These 26 T cell receptor beta chains were all obtained from the same sample, sequenced in a study of patients and donors after allogeneic stem cell transplantation. TCRdb redid the calling of the RT-PCR reads with MiXCR, one entry per CDR3 protein. Here the sample spans hundreds of thousands of distinct CDR3 sequences, about a sixth being singletons. The specimen was blood, either unsorted or a sorted T cell fraction (not recorded which). Receptor source: a human donor who was either an allogeneic HSCT recipient or a stem cell or donor lymphocyte infusion donor (not recorded which). It is not recorded whose cells these are; they may come from a transplant donor.

This clonotype appeared a few times. This chain uses TRBV27 with TRBJ2-3, with D hard to call. Germline CDR1 MNHEY, CDR2 SMNVEV (reference sequence). This CDR3 is built from 17 residues. Deletions cut 3 bases from V and 6 bases from J, with 22 bases between. CDR3 bases: TGTGCCAGCAGTTTTTTTAGTATGACCACCGAACTCGATACGCAGTATTTT. Protein product: CASSFFSMTTELDTQYF.

This clonotype was found a few times. The chain couples TRBV5-1 to TRBJ2-3, with TRBD1 as a possible D gene (5 bases). Germline CDR1 and CDR2: SGHRS and YFSETQ. CDR3 length: 18 amino acids. Trimming removed 3 bases at V and 2 bases at J, with 22 bases between. The CDR3 DNA follows: TGCGCCAGCAGCTCGAACCCTTCGACAGAGGATTACACAGATACGCAGTATTTT. Protein sequence: CASSSNPSTEDYTDTQYF. The complete variable domain, with remaining parts taken from reference TRBV5-1 and TRBJ2-3, reads KAGVTQTPRYLIKTRGQQVTLSCSPISGHRSVSWYQQTPGQGLQFLFEYFSETQRNKGNFPGRFSGRQFSNSRSEMNVSTLELGDSALYLCASSSNPSTEDYTDTQYFGPGTRLTVL.

The genes are TRBV10-3 and TRBJ2-2; D is unclear. The germline V and J ends were trimmed by 5 bases and 0 bases, with 10 bases remaining between them. This CDR3 is 15 amino acids long. CDR1 ENHRY and CDR2 SYGVKD come from the germline V gene. The CDR3 spells CAISIQPPNTGELFF. CDR3 nucleotide sequence: TGTGCCATCAGTATCCAGCCACCGAACACCGGGGAGCTGTTTTTT.

The chain has TRBV12-3 or TRBV12-4 and TRBJ2-2; 10 nucleotides match TRBD2. CDR3 size: 16 residues. V shed 6 bases, J shed 1 base, and the junction held 5 bases outside the gene matches. The CDR3: CASRPGLAWNTGELFF. Here the CDR3 DNA reads TGTGCCAGCAGGCCGGGACTAGCGTGGAACACCGGGGAGCTGTTTTTT.

The chain has TRBV29-1 and TRBJ1-2, with unresolved D. The CDR3 spans 11 residues. The V and J ends lost 1 base and 6 bases respectively, with 6 bases between them. CDR1 and CDR2 from the germline V gene are SQVTM and ANQGSEA. In DNA, the CDR3 is TGCAGCGTTGAAGGGGGTGATGGCTACACCTTC. Its translation: CSVEGGDGYTF.

This clonotype was observed a handful of times. The chain recombines TRBV12-3 or TRBV12-4 with TRBJ1-3, with D tentatively TRBD1 (6 bases). Trimming shortened V by 6 bases and J by 2 bases, and 14 bases separated the two germline ends. The CDR3 runs to 15 residues. The CDR3 protein is CASRLLKGAGNTIYF. CDR3 DNA: TGTGCCAGCAGGCTCCTGAAGGGGGCTGGAAACACCATATATTTT.

This clonotype has only a few counts. This rearrangement joins TRBV20-1 to TRBJ2-1, with 9 bases aligning to TRBD2. This CDR3 is built from 16 residues. Germline lookup yields CDR1 DFQATT and CDR2 SNEGSKA (reference sequence). Losses at the gene ends were 1 base for V and 0 bases for J; bases not matched to a gene: 4. Here the CDR3 reads CSARVYSGSSYNEQFF. For the CDR3, the DNA is TGCAGTGCTAGAGTTTATAGCGGGAGCTCCTACAATGAGCAGTTCTTC.

This clonotype was detected only a few times. V gene TRBV3-1 combines with J gene TRBJ2-1, with TRBD2 identical over 8 bases. The CDR3 is 16 residues long. V lost 4 bases, J lost 0 bases, and 5 bases stayed unmatched. Germline V lookup: CDR1 LGHDT, CDR2 YNNKEL (reference sequence). The CDR3 is CASSLLLAASYNEQFF. The CDR3 DNA reads as TGTGCCAGCAGCCTCCTACTAGCGGCCTCCTACAATGAGCAGTTCTTC.

This clonotype was observed many times. This chain uses TRBV29-1 with TRBJ2-7; D not resolved. V was pared by 6 bases and J by 1 base, with 7 bases between. The CDR3 length is 11 residues. Per germline, CDR1 SQVTM and CDR2 ANQGSEA. The CDR3 region has the DNA TGCAGCGTCGGCCTTTCCTACGAGCAGTACTTC. It translates to CSVGLSYEQYF.

The rearrangement joins TRBV12-3 or TRBV12-4 to TRBJ2-7; 7 bases map to TRBD2. Trimming cost V 4 bases and J 7 bases; bases outside gene matches: 10. CDR3 length: 14 residues. In DNA, the CDR3 is TGTGCCAGCAGTTCTTACCAGCGGGAAAGGGAGCAGTACTTC. This codes for CASSSYQREREQYF.

The J gene is TRBJ2-7, the V gene TRBV6-5; 10 positions match TRBD2. In germline, CDR1 is MNHEY, CDR2 SVGAGI. This CDR3 has 16 residues. The ends lost 0 bases at V and 0 bases at J; junction bases unmatched: 2. The CDR3 sequence: CASSYSSSGSSYEQYF. CDR3 in DNA: TGTGCCAGCAGTTACTCTTCTAGCGGGAGCTCCTACGAGCAGTACTTC.

This chain links TRBV7-8 with TRBJ2-5; perhaps TRBD2 as D (6 bases). Per germline, CDR1 SGHVS and CDR2 FQNEAQ. CDR3 length: 15 amino acids. Trimming cost V 4 bases and J 5 bases, with 17 bases left between them. The CDR3 sequence: CASSSGRKFLETQYF. The CDR3 bases are TGTGCCAGCAGCTCAGGGAGGAAGTTTCTGGAGACCCAGTACTTC.

This clonotype appeared many times. The rearrangement joins TRBV20-1 to TRBJ2-4, with D perhaps assigned TRBD1 or TRBD2 (5 bases each). Trimming left V 2 bases short and J 0 bases short, with 11 bases between. The CDR3 extends over 15 amino acids. CDR1 DFQATT and CDR2 SNEGSKA come from the germline V gene (reference sequence). CDR3 DNA sequence: TGCAGTGCTAGAACCCGGGGCTCAGCCAAAAACATTCAGTACTTC. Translating it yields CSARTRGSAKNIQYF.

The genes are TRBV6-1 and TRBJ2-7, with 9 bases identical to TRBD1. The CDR3 has 16 amino acids. J lost 3 bases, V lost 6 bases, and 12 bases had no gene match. Germline V CDR1 and CDR2: MNHNS, SASEGT. DNA for the CDR3: TGTGCCAGCAGCCGGGTCCCGGGACAGGGCAACTACGAGCAGTACTTC. Its protein product is CASSRVPGQGNYEQYF.

This clonotype was observed a handful of times. The chain uses TRBV27 and TRBJ2-4; D gene ambiguous. Germline values: CDR1 MNHEY, CDR2 SMNVEV (reference sequence). The V end lost 6 bases, the J end lost 3 bases, and 6 bases lay between the germline ends. The CDR3 consists of 12 residues. CDR3 amino acids: CASRNYKNIQYF. The CDR3 DNA reads as TGTGCCAGCAGGAATTACAAAAACATTCAGTACTTC.

This clonotype was counted a few times. The gene calls are TRBV6-5 and TRBJ2-1; 8 bases match TRBD2. V lost 1 base and J lost 8; bases outside the gene matches: 7. The CDR3 sequence is 15 residues long. Looked up from germline, CDR1 is MNHEY and CDR2 is SVGAGI. The chain's CDR3 is CASSYLGLGADEQFF. CDR3 DNA sequence: TGTGCCAGCAGTTACTTGGGACTAGGAGCGGATGAGCAGTTCTTC.

On this clonotype itself: An end of the junction differs from the germline gene, which may be a read error. This chain joins TRBV25-1 and TRBJ1-3, with no clear D. CDR1 is MGHDK, CDR2 SYGVNS, per germline. This CDR3 has 13 residues. The CDR3 is CAGSVGRTHTIYF. CDR3 in DNA: TGTGCCGGCAGTGTGGGTAGGACCCACACCATATATTTT.

This clonotype was seen more than once but under ten times. The chain employs TRBV18 and TRBJ2-7; D ambiguous. Germline loops: CDR1 KGHSH, CDR2 LQKENI. This CDR3 is built from 15 residues. The ends were cut back, 2 bases at V and 0 bases at J, with 11 bases in the middle. This chain's CDR3 is CASSPGSLSSYEQYF. CDR3 coding DNA: TGTGCCAGCTCACCAGGCAGCTTGAGCTCCTACGAGCAGTACTTC.

This clonotype showed up just a few times. V usage is TRBV5-5 and J usage is TRBJ2-2; D uncertain. Trimming removed 0 bases at V and 0 bases at J, with 3 bases between. This CDR3 region has 14 residues. CDR1 is SGHKS, CDR2 YYEKEE, per germline (reference sequence). CDR3 in DNA: TGTGCCAGCAGCTTGGATGCGAACACCGGGGAGCTGTTTTTT. This gives the protein CASSLDANTGELFF.

This clonotype was detected a few times. This chain uses TRBV2 with TRBJ2-2; TRBD2 agrees at 8 bases. Losses at the gene ends were 2 bases for V and 4 bases for J; bases not matched to a gene: 3. From germline, CDR1 is SNHLY and CDR2 FYNNEI. This CDR3 has 15 residues. CDR3 sequence: CASSERREATGELFF. The CDR3 DNA follows: TGTGCCAGCAGTGAAAGGCGGGAGGCCACCGGGGAGCTGTTTTTT.

This sequence joins TRBV27 and TRBJ1-1; D gene ambiguous. The CDR3 runs 16 residues. The V gene lost 2 bases and the J gene lost 1 base, with 14 bases spanning the gap. Per the germline V gene, CDR1 is MNHEY and CDR2 is SMNVEV (reference sequence). CDR3 loop: CASSLRPQVGNTEAFF. The CDR3 DNA reads TGTGCCAGCAGTTTACGACCCCAAGTAGGGAACACTGAAGCTTTCTTT.

The rearrangement joins TRBV5-1 to TRBJ2-5, with 7 nucleotides matching TRBD2. Germline V gene data show CDR1 as SGHRS and CDR2 as YFSETQ. Trimming took 1 base from V and 1 from J; bases not matched to a gene: 4. This CDR3 comprises 15 residues. The CDR3 region has the DNA TGCGCCAGCAGCTTGCTGGCTAGCGGCCAAGAGACCCAGTACTTC. Translated, it gives CASSLLASGQETQYF.

The chain couples TRBV6-2 or TRBV6-3 to TRBJ1-1; no firm D call. The CDR3 length is 14 residues. V gave up 3 bases and J gave up 1 base, with 9 bases separating them. Germline-derived CDR1 and CDR2 are MNHEY and SVGEGT. The CDR3 DNA sequence: TGTGCCAGCAGTTATATCATGGCGAACACTGAAGCTTTCTTT. It encodes CASSYIMANTEAFF.

This clonotype was counted only a few times. The J gene is TRBJ1-3, the V gene TRBV19, with D perhaps TRBD1 (6 bases). Germline CDR1 and CDR2: LNHDA and SQIVND (reference sequence). V was pared by 2 bases and J by 3 bases, with 17 bases between. The CDR3 contains 17 residues. This CDR3 reads CASSIRGGTSDGNTIYF. The CDR3, as DNA: TGTGCCAGTAGTATACGAGGGGGGACCTCAGATGGAAACACCATATATTTT. The full variable domain, with the rest looked up from reference TRBV19 and TRBJ1-3, is DGGITQSPKYLFRKEGQNVTLSCEQNLNHDAMYWYRQDPGQGLRLIYYSQIVNDFQKGDIAEGYSVSREKKESFPLTVTSAQKNPTAFYLCASSIRGGTSDGNTIYFGEGSWLTVV.

V is TRBV7-6 and J is TRBJ2-7; a possible D gene is TRBD2 (5 bases). CDR1 is SGHVS and CDR2 is FNYEAQ in the germline V gene. This CDR3 is 13 amino acids long. The V and J ends lost 10 bases and 1 base respectively, with 14 bases between them. In nucleotides, the CDR3 is TGTGCCACCTCAGCGGAGCCGTCCTACGAGCAGTACTTC. Translation gives CATSAEPSYEQYF.

The CDR3 region has the DNA TGTGCCAGCAGCTTAACCAGACAAGAGACCCAGTACTTC. Translation: CASSLTRQETQYF. The gene calls are TRBV7-8 and TRBJ2-5; no clear D. V was cut by 2 bases and J by 2 bases, with 6 bases left in between. CDR1 SGHVS and CDR2 FQNEAQ come from the germline V gene. This CDR3 has 13 residues.